Listed below are T cell receptor beta chains from one sample, sequenced in a study of blood T cells in healthy people across ages. TCRdb fed the 5' RACE reads into MiXCR, producing one record per CDR3 protein. The sample contains 1.5 million to 2 million distinct CDR3 sequences, around 36% of which appear only once. Sequenced material: blood. The receptors were gathered from a young woman in good health. Both conserved end residues are part of each CDR3. A D gene is named only where the DNA matches it firmly. Clone size is not always given. Where it is, it says once, few, many or a class for expanded clones.

V gene	J gene	clone size	D gene	CDR3 protein	CDR3 DNA
TRBV18	TRBJ2-7	few	NA	CASSPRTANYEQYF	TGTGCCAGCTCACCTCGGACGGCCAACTACGAGCAGTACTTC
TRBV20-1	TRBJ2-5	few	NA	CSASRTEYSETQYF	TGCAGTGCTTCCCGGACGGAGTACTCAGAGACCCAGTACTTC
TRBV7-8	TRBJ2-5	few	TRBD2	CASSFLAGGDNEQYF	TGTGCCAGCAGCTTCTTAGCGGGGGGGGACAATGAGCAGTACTTC
TRBV27	TRBJ1-5	few	NA	CASSSGPGGPQHF	TGTGCCAGCAGTTCGGGTCCGGGTGGGCCCCAGCATTTT
TRBV6-2/TRBV6-3	TRBJ1-6	few	NA	CASLRGGRNSPLHF	TGTGCCAGCCTTCGAGGGGGTAGGAATTCACCCCTCCACTTT
TRBV3-1	TRBJ1-2	NA	NA	CASSYLGGGYGYTF	TGTGCCAGCAGTTACCTTGGGGGGGGCTATGGCTACACCTTC
TRBV5-1	TRBJ1-5	NA	NA	CASSLDNGVGQPQHF	TGCGCCAGCAGCTTGGATAATGGGGTCGGTCAGCCCCAGCATTTT
TRBV29-1	TRBJ2-2	few	TRBD1	CSVQQGFNTGELFF	TGCAGCGTACAACAGGGGTTTAACACCGGGGAGCTGTTTTTT
TRBV29-1	TRBJ2-1	many	NA	CSVARGSSYNEQFF	TGCAGCGTTGCCCGGGGGAGCTCCTACAATGAGCAGTTCTTC
TRBV4-1	TRBJ2-3	NA	NA	CASSQEARGTDTQYF	TGCGCCAGCAGCCAAGAGGCCCGGGGCACAGATACGCAGTATTTT
TRBV13	TRBJ2-7	many	NA	CASSPRETYEQYF	TGTGCCAGCAGCCCTAGGGAGACCTACGAGCAGTACTTC
TRBV20-1	TRBJ2-7	few	TRBD2	CSASGFRTSGDWDSYEQYF	TGCAGTGCTAGCGGGTTTCGGACTAGCGGGGACTGGGACTCCTACGAGCAGTACTTC
TRBV4-2	TRBJ2-1	few	NA	CASSQDRAGNEQFF	TGTGCCAGCAGCCAAGATCGGGCTGGGAATGAGCAGTTCTTC
TRBV4-2	TRBJ2-3	NA	TRBD2	CASSQPRGGEATDTQYF	TGTGCCAGCAGCCAACCCCGCGGGGGGGAAGCAACAGATACGCAGTATTTT
TRBV12-3/TRBV12-4	TRBJ1-2	NA	NA	CASSLVIGGAYGYTF	TGTGCCAGCAGTTTAGTTATTGGGGGCGCTTATGGCTACACCTTC
TRBV6-2/TRBV6-3	TRBJ2-7	NA	NA	CASNNPGGNPTYEQYF	TGTGCCAGCAACAACCCAGGAGGGAACCCGACCTACGAGCAGTACTTC
TRBV4-1	TRBJ2-5	NA	NA	CASSQGAGADEQYF	TGCGCCAGCAGCCAAGGAGCCGGGGCGGATGAGCAGTACTTC
TRBV10-3	TRBJ2-3	NA	TRBD2	CAISPWREGTDTQYF	TGTGCCATCAGTCCCTGGCGGGAGGGAACAGATACGCAGTATTTT
TRBV5-1	TRBJ2-3	NA	NA	CASSLGRGIAHDTQYF	TGCGCCAGCAGCCTGGGGCGTGGGATAGCACATGATACGCAGTATTTT
TRBV12-3/TRBV12-4	TRBJ1-2	NA	NA	CASSLSQPDYGYTF	TGTGCCAGCAGTTTATCCCAGCCGGACTATGGCTACACCTTC
TRBV29-1	TRBJ1-3	NA	TRBD1	CSVQGGTLVNTIYF	TGCAGCGTCCAGGGGGGGACTCTCGTCAACACCATATATTTT